Shown below are 29 T cell receptor beta chains from a single sample sequenced in a study of beta chain features in type 1 diabetes. Reverse transcription of all isolated RNA meant that expressed TCRB transcripts were sequenced. Method: immunoSEQ multiplex PCR; TCRdb's copy keeps in-frame clones and lacks some. The data contain 900,000 or so clones, about 17% of them singletons. The sequencing sample was made of naive CD4+ T cells from blood. Receptors were obtained from a woman younger than 35 in good health.

This clone turned up a few times. The chain is built from TRBV27 and TRBJ1-1, with TRBD1 as a possible D gene (6 bases). CDR3 length: 15 residues. Germline CDR1 reads MNHEY; CDR2 reads SMNVEV (reference sequence). Trimming pared 7 bases from V and 2 bases from J, leaving 17 bases between. In nucleotides, the CDR3 is TGTGCCAGCACTCCTGGGGGGGGCGCAAACACTGAAGCTTTCTTT. This encodes CASTPGGGANTEAFF.

V is TRBV5-6 and J is TRBJ2-5; D unresolved. The CDR3 totals 14 residues. Germline CDR1 and CDR2: SGHDT and YYEEEE. V lost 4 bases and J 5 bases, leaving 15 bases between the germline ends. The CDR3 coding sequence is TGTGCCAGCAGCACGACCATGAGAAGCGAGACCCAGTACTTC. This sequence encodes CASSTTMRSETQYF.

This clone has just a few counts. The chain recombines TRBV4-2 with TRBJ2-5, with D tentatively TRBD2 (6 bases). Germline V gene lookup returns CDR1 LGHNA and CDR2 YNFKEQ. V shed 5 bases and J shed 2 bases, with 18 bases lying between them. The CDR3 contains 16 residues. CDR3 DNA: TGTGCCAGCAGCTTGGCCCCTTTGGAGGGTCAAGAGACCCAGTACTTC. It specifies CASSLAPLEGQETQYF.

The J gene is TRBJ1-5, the V gene TRBV6-6; D may be TRBD1 (6 bases). The germline V and J ends were trimmed by 7 bases and 14 bases, with 18 bases remaining between them. The CDR3 spans 12 residues. Germline CDR1 is MNHNY and CDR2 is SVGAGI (reference sequence). In DNA form, the CDR3 reads TGTGCCAGCACTCTGTCGGGCAGGGGAGAGCATTTT. Translated: CASTLSGRGEHF.

The chain uses TRBV28 and TRBJ2-3, with D hard to call. This CDR3 comprises 16 residues. Germline lookup yields CDR1 MDHEN and CDR2 SYDVKM. Deletions cut 3 bases from V and 1 base from J, with 14 bases between. The CDR3 DNA follows: TGTGCCAGCAGTTTTGGGTGGCTCCGCGGCACAGATACGCAGTATTTT. This codes for CASSFGWLRGTDTQYF.

The gene calls are TRBV7-2 and TRBJ2-7, with 8 bases identical to TRBD1. From germline, CDR1 is SGHTA and CDR2 FQGNSA. Trimming at V came to 5 bases and at J to 3 bases, leaving 9 bases not matched to a gene. The CDR3 consists of 15 residues. This CDR3 reads CASSQMTGVGYEQYF. The DNA of the CDR3 is TGTGCCAGCAGCCAAATGACAGGGGTCGGCTACGAGCAGTACTTC.

V gene TRBV7-9 combines with J gene TRBJ2-7; D remains ambiguous. This CDR3 region has 14 residues. Per germline, CDR1 SEHNR and CDR2 FQNEAQ (reference sequence). Trimming removed 6 bases at V and 2 bases at J, with 14 bases between. CDR3 in amino acids: CASSIANPAYEQYF. CDR3 nucleotides: TGTGCCAGCAGTATAGCTAACCCAGCCTACGAGCAGTACTTC.

Worth noting for this clone: Other DNA sequences in this specimen translate into the identical CDR3. This chain links TRBV9 with TRBJ2-1, with D uncertain. Trimming shortened V by 0 bases and J by 4 bases, and 5 bases separated the two germline ends. The CDR3 sequence is 13 residues long. Germline CDR1 SGDLS, CDR2 YYNGEE. This CDR3 is CASSVDGYNEQFF. Written as DNA, the CDR3 is TGTGCCAGCAGCGTAGACGGTTACAATGAGCAGTTCTTC. Full variable domain (remainder filled in from reference TRBV9 and TRBJ2-1): DSGVTQTPKHLITATGQRVTLRCSPRSGDLSVYWYQQSLDQGLQFLIQYYNGEERAKGNILERFSAQQFPDLHSELNLSSLELGDSALYFCASSVDGYNEQFFGPGTRLTVL.

J is TRBJ2-7 and V is TRBV7-2; 8 bases align to TRBD2. This CDR3 region has 16 residues. Trimming cost V 0 bases and J 2 bases; bases outside gene matches: 6. The germline V gene has CDR1 SGHTA and CDR2 FQGNSA. CDR3 coding DNA: TGTGCCAGCAGCTTAGCCTTAGGGACTAGGACCTACGAGCAGTACTTC. Residues: CASSLALGTRTYEQYF.

V and J are TRBV5-1 and TRBJ1-2, with TRBD1 identical over 9 bases. Unmatched junction bases numbered 8, after V lost 3 bases and J lost 8 bases. The length of the CDR3 is 14 residues. Germline V gives CDR1 SGHRS, CDR2 YFSETQ. The CDR3 coding sequence is TGCGCCAGCAGCTCAGCCACAGGGGGCGACGGCTACACCTTC. Translation: CASSSATGGDGYTF. Drawing the rest from reference TRBV5-1 and TRBJ1-2, the complete variable domain is KAGVTQTPRYLIKTRGQQVTLSCSPISGHRSVSWYQQTPGQGLQFLFEYFSETQRNKGNFPGRFSGRQFSNSRSEMNVSTLELGDSALYLCASSSATGGDGYTFGSGTRLTVV.

In its sample, this clone was seen a few times. The chain links TRBV5-5 to TRBJ2-7; the D is unclear. CDR1 and CDR2 from the germline V gene are SGHKS and YYEKEE (reference sequence). The CDR3 extends over 11 amino acids. V lost 0 bases, J lost 4 bases, and 2 bases lay in between. For the CDR3, the DNA is TGTGCCAGCAGCTTGGTGTACGAGCAGTACTTC. Amino acid sequence: CASSLVYEQYF.

A note on this clone: Mismatch with germline at one junction end may stem from a read error. This sequence joins TRBV7-9 and TRBJ2-1; D uncertain. This CDR3 spans 16 amino acids. Germline assignment: CDR1 SEHNR and CDR2 FQNEAQ (reference sequence). The CDR3, as DNA: TGCGCCAGCAGCCAAGTCAGGCCCACGCAGTACAATGAGCAGTTCTTC. Residues: CASSQVRPTQYNEQFF.

The chain uses TRBV28 and TRBJ2-2; D uncertain. Per the germline V gene, CDR1 is MDHEN and CDR2 is SYDVKM. V lost 4 bases, J lost 3 bases, and 6 bases lay in between. This CDR3 has 13 residues. This chain's CDR3 is CASSSSHTGELFF. Written as DNA, the CDR3 is TGTGCCAGCAGTTCCTCCCACACCGGGGAGCTGTTTTTT.

V gene TRBV28 combines with J gene TRBJ2-2; 11 bases agree with TRBD1. CDR3 size: 16 residues. Trimming at V came to 6 bases and at J to 5 bases, leaving 8 bases not matched to a gene. Germline CDR1 reads MDHEN; CDR2 reads SYDVKM. The CDR3 here is CASSYPGQGVTGELFF. The CDR3 DNA reads as TGTGCCAGCAGCTACCCGGGACAGGGGGTTACCGGGGAGCTGTTTTTT. Full variable domain (remainder filled in from reference TRBV28 and TRBJ2-2): DVKVTQSSRYLVKRTGEKVFLECVQDMDHENMFWYRQDPGLGLRLIYFSYDVKMKEKGDIPEGYSVSREKKERFSLILESASTNQTSMYLCASSYPGQGVTGELFFGEGSRLTVL.

This clone was seen only a few times. The chain is built from TRBV7-3 and TRBJ2-1; TRBD2 agrees at 8 bases. The CDR3 covers 14 residues. V trimming: 3 bases; J trimming: 9 bases; junction bases outside the gene matches: 7. Germline CDR1 and CDR2: SGHTA and FQGTGA. The CDR3 here is CASSFSGIFREQFF. The CDR3 bases are TGTGCCAGCAGCTTTAGCGGGATCTTCCGTGAGCAGTTCTTC.

The V gene is TRBV27, the J gene TRBJ2-7, with TRBD2 identical over 14 bases. With V trimmed by 4 bases and J by 3 bases, 5 bases remained unmatched. Germline values: CDR1 MNHEY, CDR2 SMNVEV (reference sequence). This CDR3 is 16 amino acids long. CDR3 DNA: TGTGCCAGCAGTTCGTTGGGACTAGCGGGAGTCTACGAGCAGTACTTC. Its translation: CASSSLGLAGVYEQYF.

This rearrangement joins TRBV10-3 to TRBJ2-7; D gene ambiguous. Trimming stripped 4 bases from V and 5 bases from J, with 12 bases between. The V gene's germline CDR1 is ENHRY and CDR2 SYGVKD. The CDR3 extends over 13 amino acids. CDR3: CAISGTFADEQYF. The DNA of the CDR3 is TGTGCCATCAGTGGGACGTTTGCTGACGAGCAGTACTTC.

The chain links TRBV18 to TRBJ2-1; 7 nucleotides agree with TRBD1. V was pared by 4 bases and J by 4 bases, with 4 bases of the junction left unmatched. The CDR3 is made up of 14 amino acids. Per germline, CDR1 KGHSH and CDR2 LQKENI. CDR3 sequence reads: CASSLKTGYNEQFF. The CDR3 DNA follows: TGTGCCAGCTCACTAAAGACAGGGTACAATGAGCAGTTCTTC.

The chain links TRBV7-8 to TRBJ2-3, with a tentative D call TRBD2 (5 bases). Germline CDR1 reads SGHVS; CDR2 reads FQNEAQ. The CDR3 covers 15 residues. Between the trimmed V and J ends, which lost 3 bases and 2 bases, there was a span of 12 bases. CDR3 in amino acids: CASSFLGGLTDTQYF. The CDR3 bases are TGTGCCAGCAGCTTCCTAGGAGGCCTCACAGATACGCAGTATTTT. Complete variable domain (other parts from reference TRBV7-8 and TRBJ2-3): GAGVSQSPRYKVAKRGQDVALRCDPISGHVSLFWYQQALGQGPEFLTYFQNEAQLDKSGLPSDRFFAERPEGSVSTLKIQRTQQEDSAVYLCASSFLGGLTDTQYFGPGTRLTVL.

This clone is a singleton in its sample. V gene TRBV6-5 combines with J gene TRBJ2-2; no clear D gene. The CDR3 sequence is 16 residues long. The germline gives CDR1 MNHEY, CDR2 SVGAGI. The germline V and J ends were trimmed by 0 bases and 0 bases, with 8 bases remaining between them. In DNA, the CDR3 is TGTGCCAGCAGTTACTCCTTCACCGCGAACACCGGGGAGCTGTTTTTT. Its translation: CASSYSFTANTGELFF.

CDR3 amino acids: CASRRDRVAEAFF. In DNA form, the CDR3 reads TGTGCCAGCCGCCGGGACAGGGTCGCTGAAGCTTTCTTT. The V call is TRBV12-1, the J call TRBJ1-1; the table's D call of TRBD1 was not tested on the DNA. TRBV12-1 is recorded as a pseudogene. The CDR3 sequence is 13 residues long.

This clone occurred a few times. The chain uses TRBV7-9 and TRBJ1-2; D gene unclear. The CDR3 is made up of 13 amino acids. V was cut by 1 base and J by 6 bases, with 9 bases left in between. CDR1 and CDR2 from the germline V gene are SEHNR and FQNEAQ (reference sequence). The CDR3 bases are TGTGCCAGCAGCTTAGGGGTCTCGGATGGCTACACCTTC. Protein product: CASSLGVSDGYTF.

The chain has TRBV6-5 and TRBJ2-7; 7 bases match TRBD1. The trim removed 8 bases at V and 5 bases at J, leaving 6 bases unmatched. Germline lookup yields CDR1 MNHEY and CDR2 SVGAGI. The CDR3 extends over 12 amino acids. CDR3: CASLDRAHEQYF. The CDR3 bases are TGTGCCAGCCTTGACAGGGCCCACGAGCAGTACTTC.

With regard to this clone: Other DNA sequences in the same sample also yield this CDR3. This chain uses TRBV28 with TRBJ2-2; no clear D gene. Per germline, CDR1 MDHEN and CDR2 SYDVKM. Trimming left V 1 base short and J 2 bases short, with 5 bases between. This CDR3 is 14 amino acids long. Written as DNA, the CDR3 is TGTGCCAGCAGTTTATACCCCAACACCGGGGAGCTGTTTTTT. This sequence encodes CASSLYPNTGELFF.

The gene calls are TRBV5-1 and TRBJ2-5, with TRBD2 matching over 14 bases. CDR1 SGHRS and CDR2 YFSETQ come from the germline V gene. CDR3 length: 15 amino acids. The J segment lost 5 bases and the V segment lost 4 bases, leaving 4 bases of the junction unmatched. The CDR3 sequence is CASSRGTSGSETQYF. Written as DNA, the CDR3 is TGCGCCAGCAGCAGAGGGACTAGCGGGAGTGAGACCCAGTACTTC.

This chain uses TRBV6-6 with TRBJ1-2; D may be TRBD1 (5 bases). V lost 5 bases to trimming and J lost 2 bases, with 9 bases between them. CDR1 MNHNY and CDR2 SVGAGI come from the germline V gene (reference sequence). The CDR3 has 13 amino acids. The CDR3 loop reads CASSDSNNYGYTF. CDR3 bases: TGTGCCAGCAGTGACAGTAACAACTATGGCTACACCTTC.

The chain combines TRBV18 with TRBJ1-1, with D uncertain. Germline V CDR1 and CDR2: KGHSH, LQKENI. The CDR3 covers 15 residues. With 1 base removed from V and 1 base from J, the gap between germline ends came to 10 bases. This CDR3 is CASSPLSGQNTEAFF. In DNA, the CDR3 is TGTGCCAGCTCACCACTGTCGGGTCAGAACACTGAAGCTTTCTTT.

The table lists this clone with a few counts. This chain links TRBV12-5 with TRBJ2-2; TRBD1 matches at 9 bases. Germline V gene data show CDR1 as LGHNT and CDR2 as FRNRAP. This CDR3 is 15 amino acids long. With V trimmed by 6 bases and J by 3 bases, 5 bases remained unmatched. CDR3 sequence reads: CASGSGTGYTGELFF. In DNA, the CDR3 is TGTGCTAGTGGATCCGGGACAGGGTACACCGGGGAGCTGTTTTTT. Complete variable domain (other parts from reference TRBV12-5 and TRBJ2-2): DARVTQTPRHKVTEMGQEVTMRCQPILGHNTVFWYRQTMMQGLELLAYFRNRAPLDDSGMPKDRFSAEMPDATLATLKIQPSEPRDSAVYFCASGSGTGYTGELFFGEGSRLTVL.

V gene TRBV10-3 combines with J gene TRBJ2-3, with TRBD2 matching 9 bases. J was trimmed by 0 bases and V by 4 bases; bases with no gene match: 5. Germline CDR1 is ENHRY and CDR2 is SYGVKD. The CDR3 is 16 residues long. Written as DNA, the CDR3 is TGTGCCATCAGTGGGGGACTAGCCGGTAGCACAGATACGCAGTATTTT. Its translation: CAISGGLAGSTDTQYF.